Listed below are T cell receptor beta chains from one sample, sequenced in a study of blood T cell repertoires in COVID-19. Measured with immunoSEQ multiplex PCR; TCRdb has only the in-frame clones, and not every one. The sample holds 40,000 or so clones, roughly 85% seen once. Sequencing input: peripheral blood. These receptors were taken from a man aged 40-49 years with active COVID-19. CDR3s include the opening cysteine and the closing phenylalanine or tryptophan. Each record gives: J gene, V gene, D gene, clone size, CDR3 protein, CDR3 DNA. A D gene is named only where the DNA matches it firmly. A clone size is listed for some rows: how often the clone was seen (once, few, many), or a class if it is expanded.

TRBJ2-3	TRBV7-8	TRBD1	.	CASSDGQGLDTQYF	TGTGCCAGCAGCGACGGACAGGGGTTAGATACGCAGTATTTT
TRBJ1-6	TRBV14	.	.	CASSQAESYNSPLHF	TGTGCCAGCAGCCAAGCGGAGTCCTATAATTCACCCCTCCACTTT
TRBJ1-1	TRBV7-9	TRBD1	few	CASSPRGTANGAFF	TGTGCCAGCAGCCCCCGTGGGACAGCGAATGGAGCTTTCTTT
TRBJ2-7	TRBV10-1	TRBD1	.	CASSESGQGIYEQYF	TGCGCCAGCAGTGAGTCTGGACAGGGTATCTACGAGCAGTACTTC
TRBJ2-7	TRBV28	TRBD2	.	CASSSVLAGVRNEQYF	TGTGCCAGCAGTTCCGTCTTGGCGGGAGTGAGGAACGAGCAGTACTTC
TRBJ1-5	TRBV28	TRBD1	.	CASSPWTGYQPQHF	TGTGCCAGCAGCCCCTGGACAGGGTATCAGCCCCAGCATTTT
TRBJ2-7	TRBV4-2	TRBD2	.	CASSHASGSRGEQYF	TGTGCCAGCAGCCATGCTAGCGGGAGTCGGGGCGAGCAGTACTTC
TRBJ2-1	TRBV7-8	.	.	CASSLAGRYNEQFF	TGTGCCAGCAGCTTAGCGGGCAGATACAATGAGCAGTTCTTC
TRBJ1-2	TRBV6-5	.	once	CASSPRRTQDYGYTF	TGTGCCAGCAGTCCTCGGAGGACCCAAGACTATGGCTACACCTTC
TRBJ2-1	TRBV21-1	.	.	CASSNRGKRRSYNEQFF	TGTGCCAGCAGCAATAGGGGTAAGCGCCGTTCCTACAATGAGCAGTTCTTC
TRBJ1-1	TRBV10-3	.	.	CAISVGHQNTEAFF	TGTGCCATCAGTGTAGGACACCAGAACACTGAAGCTTTCTTT
TRBJ1-2	TRBV18	.	.	CASSPPGNYGYTF	TGTGCCAGCTCACCACCGGGCAACTATGGCTACACCTTC
TRBJ2-7	TRBV28	TRBD1	.	CASSTTGTGPYEQYF	TGTGCCAGCAGTACTACTGGGACAGGTCCCTACGAGCAGTACTTC
TRBJ2-3	TRBV4-1	TRBD2	.	CASSQEGLAGGTDTQYF	TGCGCCAGCAGCCAGGAGGGACTAGCGGGAGGGACAGATACGCAGTATTTT
TRBJ1-1	TRBV5-1	.	.	CASSSRVGGGTEAFF	TGCGCCAGCAGCTCTCGAGTCGGCGGCGGTACTGAAGCTTTCTTT
TRBJ2-1	TRBV5-1	TRBD2	.	CASSLAGGPYEQFF	TGCGCCAGCAGCTTAGCGGGAGGGCCCTATGAGCAGTTCTTC
TRBJ2-7	TRBV29-1	TRBD2	.	CSVGARTLLAGLPYEQYF	TGCAGCGTTGGGGCCCGCACCTTACTAGCGGGCTTACCCTACGAGCAGTACTTC
TRBJ1-6	TRBV30	.	.	CAWQGTRNSPLHF	TGTGCCTGGCAGGGGACGCGGAATTCACCCCTCCACTTT
TRBJ2-7	TRBV30	TRBD2	.	CAWSGSPSGVASYEQYF	TGTGCCTGGAGTGGCAGCCCTAGCGGGGTTGCGTCCTACGAGCAGTACTTC
TRBJ2-7	TRBV19	.	once	CASSIVDSDSYEQYF	TGTGCCAGTAGTATAGTTGACAGTGACTCCTACGAGCAGTACTTC
TRBJ1-3	TRBV6-2/TRBV6-3	.	.	CASSYASLSGNTIYF	TGTGCCAGCAGTTACGCGAGTCTCTCTGGAAACACCATATATTTT
TRBJ1-3	TRBV11-3	.	.	CASSRSSGNTIYF	TGTGCCAGCAGCCGCAGCTCTGGAAACACCATATATTTT